This T cell receptor (beta chain) was recorded in a study of T cells in Graves' hyperthyroidism and ophthalmopathy. About the study: Blood from the periphery was taken at initial diagnosis, before any treatment.

Subjects aged 18 to 65 presented with newly diagnosed hyperthyroidism of less than 2 months' duration. Orbital computed tomography and thyroid ultrasound, together with serum TRAb and thyroxine and clinical symptoms, were used for diagnoses. TCR beta CDR3 region amplification was performed from RNA transcripts. Using the HTBI primer set, a first-round RT-PCR was run on the TCR CDR3. TCRdb re-called the multiplex PCR reads with MiXCR, one entry per CDR3 protein. This sample has fewer than 900,000 distinct CDR3 sequences, with roughly a sixth found just once. The length of the CDR3 is 14 residues. The germline V and J ends were trimmed by 5 bases and 8 bases, with 15 bases remaining between them. From germline, CDR1 is MNHNS and CDR2 SASEGT. A remark on this clonotype: Antigen: not known.

Regarding the study as a whole: It was a median roughly six months before onset that the model predicted ophthalmopathy.

This rearrangement joins TRBV6-1 to TRBJ1-4; possible D gene TRBD1, 5 bases. The source material was blood. The receptor was derived from a woman in her forties or fifties with Graves' hyperthyroidism that later progressed to Graves' ophthalmopathy. CDR3 nucleotides: TGTGCCAGCAGTTATATGGGGGAGGGGGAAAAACTGTTTTTT. Translated, it gives CASSYMGEGEKLFF.